One sample yielded the 23 T cell receptor beta chains listed below, sequenced in a study of T cells expressing NK-cell markers. TCRdb reprocessed the 5' RACE reads and keeps a single row for each CDR3 protein, giving no DNA. This sample contains 250,000 to 300,000 distinct CDR3 sequences. Specimen: blood T cells: a sorted CD56 or NKG2C T cell subset, CD4+ or CD8+ T cells, or bulk PBMC T cells (not recorded which). Receptor source: a man between 18 and 35 years old in good health.

This CDR3 reads CSARAPQSGSTGEQFF. The chain carries TRBV20-1 and TRBJ2-1; the TCRdb call, TRBD2, lacks DNA for checking. Per germline, CDR1 DFQATT and CDR2 SNEGSKA (reference sequence). This CDR3 region has 16 residues.

The chain has TRBV28 and TRBJ2-1; TCRdb's D call, TRBD2, is unchecked because there is no DNA. Germline V gene sequence: CDR1 MDHEN, CDR2 SYDVKM. CDR3 length: 16 amino acids. The CDR3 loop is CASRGLAGEVYNEQFF. Full variable domain (missing parts from reference TRBV28 and TRBJ2-1): DVKVTQSSRYLVKRTGEKVFLECVQDMDHENMFWYRQDPGLGLRLIYFSYDVKMKEKGDIPEGYSVSREKKERFSLILESASTNQTSMYLCASRGLAGEVYNEQFFGPGTRLTVL.

V gene TRBV7-2 combines with J gene TRBJ2-1. Germline V gene data show CDR1 as SGHTA and CDR2 as FQGNSA. This CDR3 contains 14 residues. The CDR3 is CASSRRSSYNEQFF.

The chain joins TRBV7-2 to TRBJ2-3. CDR3 length: 14 residues. Germline CDR1 reads SGHTA; CDR2 reads FQGNSA. This CDR3 is CASSLAAARDTQYF.

The chain is built from TRBV7-2 and TRBJ2-1; TCRdb names TRBD2, which stays unverified in the absence of DNA. The CDR3 contains 14 residues. Germline values: CDR1 SGHTA, CDR2 FQGNSA. The CDR3 reads CASSPGTSGSKEFF.

V usage is TRBV19 and J usage is TRBJ2-3; TCRdb calls TRBD2, which cannot be checked without DNA. The CDR3 consists of 14 residues. CDR1 is LNHDA, CDR2 SQIVND, per germline (reference sequence). The CDR3 reads CASRPLAATDTQYF.

The rearrangement uses TRBV20-1 and TRBJ1-5; TCRdb designates TRBD1, a call that cannot be tested without DNA. This CDR3 is 15 amino acids long. Germline V gene lookup returns CDR1 DFQATT and CDR2 SNEGSKA (reference sequence). The CDR3 is CSASGAANSNQPQHF.

This chain links TRBV12-3 or TRBV12-4 with TRBJ2-2. This CDR3 has 16 residues. The CDR3 loop is CASSFSGSQYTGELFF.

This chain joins TRBV5-1 and TRBJ2-3. Looked up from germline, CDR1 is SGHRS and CDR2 is YFSETQ. The CDR3 totals 13 residues. The CDR3 loop reads CASSLPLTDTQYF. The variable domain in full, with the rest retrieved from reference TRBV5-1 and TRBJ2-3, is KAGVTQTPRYLIKTRGQQVTLSCSPISGHRSVSWYQQTPGQGLQFLFEYFSETQRNKGNFPGRFSGRQFSNSRSEMNVSTLELGDSALYLCASSLPLTDTQYFGPGTRLTVL.

This rearrangement joins TRBV30 to TRBJ1-1. In germline, CDR1 is GTSNPN, CDR2 SVGIG (reference sequence). This CDR3 has 14 amino acids. This chain's CDR3 is CAWSRGLANTEAFF.

CDR3 in amino acids: CSVTPPGGRPETQYF. The chain combines TRBV29-1 with TRBJ2-5; TCRdb names TRBD1, which stays unverified in the absence of DNA. Per germline, CDR1 SQVTM and CDR2 ANQGSEA. This CDR3 has 15 amino acids.

The rearrangement links TRBV20-1 to TRBJ2-5. Germline CDR1 DFQATT, CDR2 SNEGSKA (reference sequence). This CDR3 has 13 residues. This CDR3 is CSARMAEQETQYF.

This chain links TRBV29-1 with TRBJ1-1. Germline V gene sequence: CDR1 SQVTM, CDR2 ANQGSEA. The CDR3 covers 14 residues. CDR3 loop: CSVVLNVEVTEAFF.

This sequence joins TRBV6-5 and TRBJ2-1; the D call from TCRdb, TRBD1, cannot be confirmed without DNA. The CDR3 is 15 residues long. The germline CDR1 and CDR2 sequences are MNHEY and SVGAGI. CDR3 loop: CASSYVPPLYNEQFF.

This sequence joins TRBV5-1 and TRBJ2-4; TCRdb gives TRBD1 as the D gene, but with no DNA this cannot be confirmed. Germline CDR1 reads SGHRS; CDR2 reads YFSETQ. The length of the CDR3 is 14 residues. The CDR3 loop is CASSFIGGENIQYF.

The chain employs TRBV19 and TRBJ2-3; the D gene TCRdb calls, TRBD1, cannot be checked with no DNA. Germline V lookup: CDR1 LNHDA, CDR2 SQIVND (reference sequence). CDR3 length equals 16 residues. CDR3: CASNPRGGVVPDTQYF.

The chain couples TRBV11-3 to TRBJ2-5; absent DNA, TCRdb's TRBD1 call cannot be checked. The CDR3 is 15 residues long. Germline CDR1 is SGHNT and CDR2 is YENEEA. CDR3: CASSFTGTPGETQYF.

J is TRBJ1-6 and V is TRBV6-5; TCRdb names TRBD1, which stays unverified in the absence of DNA. This CDR3 has 14 residues. The germline V gene has CDR1 MNHEY and CDR2 SVGAGI. CDR3 sequence: CASSYDGADSPLHF.

The chain combines TRBV5-6 with TRBJ2-1. CDR1 and CDR2 from the germline V gene are SGHDT and YYEEEE. The CDR3 is 15 residues long. CDR3 sequence: CASSLGAVGDNEQFF.

The chain carries TRBV7-2 and TRBJ2-2; without DNA, the TCRdb call of TRBD2 cannot be checked. CDR1 is SGHTA and CDR2 is FQGNSA in the germline V gene. CDR3 length: 18 amino acids. The CDR3 region is CASSLRSLVGRDTGELFF.

The rearrangement joins TRBV29-1 to TRBJ2-3; TCRdb lists TRBD1, though no DNA is available to test this call. Germline lookup yields CDR1 SQVTM and CDR2 ANQGSEA. CDR3 length: 19 amino acids. The CDR3 protein is CSVEGLMPDGTEDTDTQYF.

The chain is built from TRBV20-1 and TRBJ2-1; as DNA is missing, the TRBD2 call by TCRdb cannot be tested. Germline CDR1 DFQATT, CDR2 SNEGSKA (reference sequence). The CDR3 covers 14 residues. CDR3 sequence reads: CSASESGSLGEQFF.

The V gene is TRBV12-3 or TRBV12-4, the J gene TRBJ1-2; TCRdb lists TRBD1, though no DNA is available to test this call. The length of the CDR3 is 15 residues. CDR3: CASSTASQGLTGYTF.